A selection of T cell receptor beta chains follows, all from one sample in a study of technical replicates of blood from a handful of donors. Generated by immunoSEQ multiplex PCR, the TCRdb table keeps only in-frame clones and is missing some. The table has some 70,000 clones, around 95% seen once. Sequenced input: T cells isolated from PBMCs. All receptors come from a human donor in good health. Both conserved end residues are part of each CDR3. The D gene is left open where the match is weak. The size field is filled for only some rows; it gives once, few, many or a size class.

D	V	size	J	DNA	CDR3
TRBD1	TRBV5-1	NA	TRBJ2-2	TGCGCCAGCAGCCGGGCCCCCGGGACAGGGGCCTCACTGAACACCGGGGAGCTGTTTTTT	CASSRAPGTGASLNTGELFF
NA	TRBV27	NA	TRBJ1-3	TGTGCCAGCAGTTTATCCCGGGGGATTGGCGGAAACACCATATATTTT	CASSLSRGIGGNTIYF
TRBD1	TRBV19	NA	TRBJ1-4	TGTGCCAGTAGTCCCGTCGGACCCGGGACAGGGGCCCTATCGAATGAAAAACTGTTTTTT	CASSPVGPGTGALSNEKLFF
TRBD1	TRBV10-1	NA	TRBJ2-2	TGCGCCAGCAGTAGATGGACAGGGCTCAACACCGGGGAGCTGTTTTTT	CASSRWTGLNTGELFF
NA	TRBV5-6	once	TRBJ1-4	TGTGCCAGCAGCTTGAGGGAGGAAGGTGAAAAACTGTTTTTT	CASSLREEGEKLFF
NA	TRBV6-5	NA	TRBJ2-3	TGTGCCAGCAGTTACTCCGCAGGGCGAGATACGCAGTATTTT	CASSYSAGRDTQYF
TRBD1	TRBV5-1	NA	TRBJ2-1	TGCGCCAGCAGCCTACTGACAGGGGTTGTGAATGAGCAGTTCTTC	CASSLLTGVVNEQFF
NA	TRBV5-4	NA	TRBJ1-5	TGTGCCAGCAGCTTGGGAGAGAATCAGCCCCAGCATTTT	CASSLGENQPQHF
NA	TRBV6-1	NA	TRBJ2-7	TGTGCCAGCAGTGAACTCAGGTACTACGAGCAGTACTTC	CASSELRYYEQYF
NA	TRBV29-1	NA	TRBJ2-6	TGCAGCGTTCCTCAGGGGTCTGGGGCCAACGTCCTGACTTTC	CSVPQGSGANVLTF
TRBD1	TRBV28	NA	TRBJ1-2	TGTGCCAGCAGGGGTCGGTGGACAGGCTCCTATGGCTACACCTTC	CASRGRWTGSYGYTF
NA	TRBV7-9	once	TRBJ2-1	TGTGCCAGCAGCTTAGGGACCGCTTCCGGGGGCAATGAGCAGTTCTTC	CASSLGTASGGNEQFF
NA	TRBV11-3	NA	TRBJ1-1	TGTGCCAGCAGCTTGGGCAAGAACACTGAAGCTTTCTTT	CASSLGKNTEAFF